The 22 T cell receptor beta chains in this list originate from one sample, sequenced in a study of T cells after yellow fever vaccination. MiXCR, run by TCRdb on the 5' RACE reads, gives a single entry per CDR3 protein. The data hold 500,000 to 650,000 distinct CDR3 sequences, with 17% observed a single time. The material was PBMCs, obtained roughly 5 days after the first yellow fever vaccination. These receptors were obtained from a man aged 18 to 29 who received the YFV17D yellow fever vaccine.

A few counts support this clonotype. The rearrangement joins TRBV6-2 or TRBV6-3 to TRBJ1-2; D unclear. Germline assignment: CDR1 MNHEY and CDR2 SVGEGT. Trimming took off 2 bases at V and 3 bases at J, with 10 bases between the two ends. The CDR3 runs to 14 residues. In DNA form, the CDR3 reads TGTGCCAGCAGTTACAACTATGGGCACTATGGCTACACCTTC. Translated, it gives CASSYNYGHYGYTF.

This clonotype has a single count. An end of the junction differs from the germline gene, which may be a read error. The chain recombines TRBV11-2 with TRBJ2-7; D unresolved. The length of the CDR3 is 13 residues. Germline V CDR1 and CDR2: SGHAT, FQNNGV. The CDR3 is CASSLSEAYEQCF. The CDR3 nucleotides are TGTGCCAGCAGCCTGTCCGAAGCCTACGAGCAGTGCTTC.

The chain employs TRBV10-3 and TRBJ1-2; weak D call: TRBD1 (5 bases). This CDR3 is built from 14 residues. Trimming took off 6 bases at V and 4 bases at J, with 15 bases between the two ends. The germline V gene encodes CDR1 ENHRY and CDR2 SYGVKD. The CDR3 DNA reads as TGTGCCATCAGCTCCTCCGGGACGTCCTATGGCTACACCTTC. This translates into CAISSSGTSYGYTF.

The rearrangement uses TRBV18 and TRBJ2-7, with D unclear. The CDR3 is made up of 13 amino acids. Between the trimmed V and J ends, which lost 6 bases and 7 bases, there was a span of 16 bases. The germline CDR1 and CDR2 sequences are KGHSH and LQKENI. This CDR3 is CASSTDALQEQYV. Here the CDR3 DNA reads TGTGCCAGCTCCACGGACGCTTTGCAGGAGCAGTACGTC.

This clonotype was detected a few times. This sequence joins TRBV7-9 and TRBJ2-1; 10 nucleotides match TRBD1. Per germline, CDR1 SEHNR and CDR2 FQNEAQ (reference sequence). The CDR3 runs 16 residues. J lost 10 bases, V lost 4 bases, and 13 bases had no gene match. CDR3 sequence reads: CASSSFKGQGLHEQFF. In DNA form, the CDR3 reads TGTGCCAGCAGCTCCTTTAAGGGACAGGGGTTGCACGAGCAGTTCTTC.

The chain has TRBV7-2 and TRBJ2-3; perhaps TRBD1 as D (5 bases). The CDR3 length is 13 residues. Germline CDR1 and CDR2: SGHTA and FQGNSA. Between the trimmed V and J ends, which lost 5 bases and 2 bases, there was a span of 8 bases. This CDR3 reads CASSRGHTDTQYF. CDR3 in DNA: TGTGCCAGCAGCCGCGGACACACAGATACGCAGTATTTT.

J is TRBJ1-6 and V is TRBV20-1; a weak D match, TRBD1 (5 bases). V lost 0 bases, J lost 7 bases, and 25 bases lay in between. Germline V lookup: CDR1 DFQATT, CDR2 SNEGSKA (reference sequence). The CDR3 totals 19 residues. Written as DNA, the CDR3 is TGCAGTGCTAGAGATTTTGCGGGGGGAGTGAGGGATTCGAATTCACCCCTCCACTTT. Its translation is CSARDFAGGVRDSNSPLHF.

This clonotype was detected ten times or more. The rearrangement links TRBV29-1 to TRBJ2-3; D gene ambiguous. Germline CDR1 reads SQVTM; CDR2 reads ANQGSEA. The CDR3 runs to 12 residues. Trimming took 0 bases from V and 1 from J, leaving 2 bases between them. CDR3 bases: TGCAGCGTTGAAGAGGGCACAGATACGCAGTATTTT. Residues: CSVEEGTDTQYF.

The chain is built from TRBV20-1 and TRBJ2-7; D gene unclear. V lost 0 bases, J lost 0 bases, and 12 bases lay in between. Looked up from germline, CDR1 is DFQATT and CDR2 is SNEGSKA (reference sequence). This CDR3 has 15 amino acids. CDR3: CSARDPTRTSYEQYF. DNA for the CDR3: TGCAGTGCTAGAGACCCCACGAGAACCTCCTACGAGCAGTACTTC.

The chain recombines TRBV6-1 with TRBJ2-7; no reliable D call. The CDR3 loop spans 13 amino acids. Germline CDR1 and CDR2: MNHNS and SASEGT. V was trimmed by 8 bases and J by 2 bases, leaving 13 bases between them. The CDR3, as DNA: TGTGCCAGCGCGGACCCGCCAACCTACGAGCAGTACTTC. Translating gives CASADPPTYEQYF.

A few counts support this clonotype. The rearrangement links TRBV20-1 to TRBJ2-5, with 10 bases fitting TRBD1. The CDR3 contains 12 residues. J lost 4 bases, V lost 5 bases, and 1 base had no gene match. Germline V gene data show CDR1 as DFQATT and CDR2 as SNEGSKA (reference sequence). The CDR3 here is CSAGDRGETQYF. The CDR3 bases are TGCAGTGCTGGGGACAGGGGAGAGACCCAGTACTTC.

This clonotype was found many times. The rearrangement links TRBV12-3 or TRBV12-4 to TRBJ2-7; D remains ambiguous. V shed 1 base and J shed 0 bases, with 10 bases lying between them. The CDR3 has 15 amino acids. The CDR3 loop reads CASSLDRTYSYEQYF. CDR3 DNA sequence: TGTGCCAGCAGTTTAGACAGAACCTACTCCTACGAGCAGTACTTC.

The chain is built from TRBV4-2 and TRBJ2-1; D uncertain. V lost 1 base to trimming and J lost 8 bases, with 15 bases between them. This CDR3 region has 15 residues. Per germline, CDR1 LGHNA and CDR2 YNFKEQ. CDR3 in DNA: TGTGCCAGCAGCCAAGCGTCCCTTTGGGCCGATGAGCAGTTCTTC. Its protein is CASSQASLWADEQFF.

This clonotype was detected only a few times. V usage is TRBV5-1 and J usage is TRBJ2-5; D possibly matches TRBD1 or TRBD2 (6 bases each). Trimming took off 5 bases at V and 5 bases at J, with 19 bases between the two ends. CDR3 length: 15 amino acids. Germline assignment: CDR1 SGHRS and CDR2 YFSETQ. The CDR3 region has the DNA TGCGCCAGCAGTCTAGAGGGGGGCTCTTGGGAGACCCAGTACTTC. It encodes CASSLEGGSWETQYF.

This clonotype was found a few times. The V and J genes are TRBV12-3 or TRBV12-4 and TRBJ1-1, with TRBD1 as a possible D gene (5 bases). V lost 4 bases and J lost 2, with 14 bases in between. CDR3 length: 15 amino acids. CDR3 nucleotides: TGTGCCAGCAGTTCCCCTGAGGGGCACAACACTGAAGCTTTCTTT. Protein: CASSSPEGHNTEAFF.

This clonotype was observed a handful of times. The chain has TRBV20-1 and TRBJ2-5; 10 positions match TRBD2. Germline trimming cut 3 bases from V and 9 bases from J; bases unmatched to any gene: 10. This CDR3 has 14 amino acids. From germline, CDR1 is DFQATT and CDR2 SNEGSKA (reference sequence). CDR3 nucleotides: TGCAGTGCTAGGTTAGCGGGGGGCCAGGCGGCCCAGTACTTC. It specifies CSARLAGGQAAQYF.

This clonotype was detected a few times. The rearrangement links TRBV20-1 to TRBJ2-5; the D gene could be TRBD1 or TRBD2 (5 bases each). The CDR3 spans 14 residues. Germline V gene data show CDR1 as DFQATT and CDR2 as SNEGSKA (reference sequence). The CDR3 loop reads CSHGEAERGETQYF. In nucleotides, the CDR3 is TGCAGCCACGGAGAGGCGGAGAGGGGAGAGACCCAGTACTTC.

The rearrangement links TRBV28 to TRBJ2-3; 7 bases line up with TRBD2. Germline V gives CDR1 MDHEN, CDR2 SYDVKM. The J segment lost 6 bases and the V segment lost 9 bases, leaving 9 bases of the junction unmatched. The CDR3 loop spans 13 amino acids. CDR3 protein: CASGGVTTDTQYF. The DNA for the CDR3 is TGTGCCAGTGGGGGGGTTACTACGGATACGCAGTATTTT.

This clonotype was recorded at least ten times. This sequence joins TRBV10-2 and TRBJ1-5; D is unclear. V shed 6 bases and J shed 5 bases, with 11 bases lying between them. This CDR3 has 13 residues. Germline CDR1 WSHSY, CDR2 SAAADI. The CDR3 DNA reads as TGCGCCAGCAGCCCCGAGAGGGATCAGCCCCAGCATTTT. As protein: CASSPERDQPQHF.

V gene TRBV19 combines with J gene TRBJ2-3; D is ambiguous. Trimming stripped 3 bases from V and 7 bases from J, with 11 bases between. The CDR3 is 13 residues long. Germline V gene data show CDR1 as LNHDA and CDR2 as SQIVND (reference sequence). The CDR3 spells CASSIRSGYTQYF. The CDR3 region has the DNA TGTGCCAGTAGTATCCGGTCTGGATATACGCAGTATTTT.

This clonotype has a count of ten or more. The chain links TRBV19 to TRBJ2-3; D uncertain. The CDR3 is made up of 13 amino acids. Germline V gene sequence: CDR1 LNHDA, CDR2 SQIVND (reference sequence). V lost 2 bases and J 5 bases, leaving 8 bases between the germline ends. The CDR3 nucleotides are TGTGCCAGTAGTATAAGGCCGCTAGATACGCAGTATTTT. Its translation is CASSIRPLDTQYF.

This clonotype was detected once. The V and J genes are TRBV7-9 and TRBJ1-2; D is ambiguous. V lost 5 bases and J lost 7, with 17 bases in between. The germline gives CDR1 SEHNR, CDR2 FQNEAQ (reference sequence). The CDR3 is 14 residues long. CDR3 protein: CASSPASGVGGYTF. As DNA, the CDR3 is TGTGCCAGCAGCCCCGCGTCGGGAGTAGGTGGCTACACCTTC.